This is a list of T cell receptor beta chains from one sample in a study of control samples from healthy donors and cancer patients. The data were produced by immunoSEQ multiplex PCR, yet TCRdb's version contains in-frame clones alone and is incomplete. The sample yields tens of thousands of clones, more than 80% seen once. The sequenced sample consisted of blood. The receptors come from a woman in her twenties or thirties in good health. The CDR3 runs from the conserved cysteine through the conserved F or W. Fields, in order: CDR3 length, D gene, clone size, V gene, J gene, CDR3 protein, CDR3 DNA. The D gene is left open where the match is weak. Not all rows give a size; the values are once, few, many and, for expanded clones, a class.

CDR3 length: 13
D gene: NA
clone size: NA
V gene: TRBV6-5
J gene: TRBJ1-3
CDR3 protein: CASSLGTGNTIYF
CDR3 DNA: TGTGCCAGCAGTTTGGGGACTGGAAACACCATATATTTT

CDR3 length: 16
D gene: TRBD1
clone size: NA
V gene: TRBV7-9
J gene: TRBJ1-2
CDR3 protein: CASSQRPGQRNYGYTF
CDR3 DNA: TGTGCCAGCAGCCAACGACCGGGACAGAGAAACTATGGCTACACCTTC

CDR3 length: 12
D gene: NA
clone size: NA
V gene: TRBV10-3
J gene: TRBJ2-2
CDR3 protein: CAIGGFTGELFF
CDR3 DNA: TGTGCCATCGGGGGATTCACCGGGGAGCTGTTTTTT

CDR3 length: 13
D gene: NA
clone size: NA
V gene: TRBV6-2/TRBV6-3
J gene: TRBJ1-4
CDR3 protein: CASSYGENEKLFF
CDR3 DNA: TGTGCCAGCAGTTACGGAGAAAATGAAAAACTGTTTTTT

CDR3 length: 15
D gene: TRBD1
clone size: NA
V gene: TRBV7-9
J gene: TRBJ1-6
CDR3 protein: CASSRGDSPNSPLHF
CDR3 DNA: TGTGCCAGCAGCCGCGGGGACAGCCCGAATTCACCCCTCCACTTT

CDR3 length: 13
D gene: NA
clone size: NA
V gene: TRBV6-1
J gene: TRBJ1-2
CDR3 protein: CASSDVPSYGYTF
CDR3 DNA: TGTGCCAGCAGTGATGTCCCTAGCTATGGCTACACCTTC

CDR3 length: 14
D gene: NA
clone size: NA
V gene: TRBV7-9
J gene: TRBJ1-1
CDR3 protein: CASSPMDSSRRAFF
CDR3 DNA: TGTGCCAGCAGCCCAATGGACAGCTCGAGGAGGGCTTTCTTT

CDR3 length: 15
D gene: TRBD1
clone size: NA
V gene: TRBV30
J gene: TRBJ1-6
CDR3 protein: CAWTRQGFDNSPLHF
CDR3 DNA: TGTGCCTGGACACGACAGGGGTTCGATAATTCACCCCTCCACTTT

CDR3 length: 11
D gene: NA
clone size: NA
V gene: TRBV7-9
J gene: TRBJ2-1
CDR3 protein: CASREGDEQFF
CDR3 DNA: TGTGCCAGCAGAGAGGGGGATGAGCAGTTCTTC

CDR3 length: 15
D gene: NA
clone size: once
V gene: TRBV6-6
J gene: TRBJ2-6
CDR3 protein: CASSPSFSGANVLTF
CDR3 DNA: TGTGCCAGCAGCCCCTCCTTCTCTGGGGCCAACGTCCTGACTTTC

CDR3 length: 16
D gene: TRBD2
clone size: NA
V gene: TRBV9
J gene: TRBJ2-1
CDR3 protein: CASSVARGSSYNEQFF
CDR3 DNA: TGTGCCAGCAGCGTAGCGCGGGGGAGCTCCTACAATGAGCAGTTCTTC

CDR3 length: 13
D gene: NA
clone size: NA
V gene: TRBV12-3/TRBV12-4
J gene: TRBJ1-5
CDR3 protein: CASSPAGDQPQHF
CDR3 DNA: TGTGCCAGCAGTCCAGCGGGGGACCAGCCCCAGCATTTT

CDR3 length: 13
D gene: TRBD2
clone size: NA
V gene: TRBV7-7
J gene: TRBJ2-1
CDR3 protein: CASSLAGGGEQFF
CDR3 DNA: TGTGCTAGCAGCTTAGCGGGGGGAGGTGAGCAGTTCTTC

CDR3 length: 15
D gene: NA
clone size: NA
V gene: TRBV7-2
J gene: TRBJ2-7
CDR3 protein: CASSLGRPATYEQYF
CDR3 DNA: TGTGCCAGCAGCTTAGGCAGGCCCGCCACCTACGAGCAGTACTTC

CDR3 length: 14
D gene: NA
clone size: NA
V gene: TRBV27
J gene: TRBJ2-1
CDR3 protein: CASSTGGTYNEQFF
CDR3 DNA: TGTGCCAGCAGTACGGGTGGGACCTACAATGAGCAGTTCTTC

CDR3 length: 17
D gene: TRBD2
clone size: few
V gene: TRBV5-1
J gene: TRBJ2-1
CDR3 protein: CASSLGLAGDTYNEQFF
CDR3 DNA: TGCGCCAGCAGCTTGGGGCTAGCGGGAGACACCTACAATGAGCAGTTCTTC

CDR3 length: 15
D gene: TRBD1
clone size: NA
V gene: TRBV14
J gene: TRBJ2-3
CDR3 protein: CASSQGTGYTYTQYF
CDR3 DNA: TGTGCCAGCAGCCAAGGGACAGGTTATACCTATACGCAGTATTTT

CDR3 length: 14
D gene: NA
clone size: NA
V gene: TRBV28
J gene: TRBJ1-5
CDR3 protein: CASSRPPGNQPQHF
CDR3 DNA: TGTGCCAGCAGTCGACCCCCAGGGAATCAGCCCCAGCATTTT

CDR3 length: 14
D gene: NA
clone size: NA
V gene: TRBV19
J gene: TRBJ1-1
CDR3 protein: CASSIARMNTEAFF
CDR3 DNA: TGTGCCAGTAGTATTGCACGGATGAACACTGAAGCTTTCTTT

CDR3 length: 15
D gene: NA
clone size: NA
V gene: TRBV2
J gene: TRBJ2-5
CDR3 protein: CASSEYGHIQETQYF
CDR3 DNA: TGTGCCAGCAGTGAATACGGACATATCCAAGAGACCCAGTACTTC

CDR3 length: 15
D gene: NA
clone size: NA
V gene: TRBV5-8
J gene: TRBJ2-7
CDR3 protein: CASSVGGGGYYEQYF
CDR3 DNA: TGTGCCAGCAGTGTCGGGGGCGGGGGATACTACGAGCAGTACTTC

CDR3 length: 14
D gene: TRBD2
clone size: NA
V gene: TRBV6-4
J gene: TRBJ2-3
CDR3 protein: CASSDSGGADTQYF
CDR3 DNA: TGTGCCAGCAGTGATAGCGGGGGGGCAGATACGCAGTATTTT

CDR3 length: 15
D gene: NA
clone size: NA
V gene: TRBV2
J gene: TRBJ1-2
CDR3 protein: CASKKTAGTNYGYTF
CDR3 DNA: TGTGCCAGCAAAAAAACCGCCGGGACAAACTATGGCTACACCTTC

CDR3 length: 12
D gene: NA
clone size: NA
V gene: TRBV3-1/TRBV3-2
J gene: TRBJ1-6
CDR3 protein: CASSRPSSPLHF
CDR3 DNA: TGTGCCAGCAGCCGCCCGAGCTCACCCCTCCACTTT

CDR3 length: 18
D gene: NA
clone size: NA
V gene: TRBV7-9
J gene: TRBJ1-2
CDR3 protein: CASSLGVYAGESVDGYTF
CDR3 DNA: TGTGCCAGCAGCTTAGGGGTTTACGCAGGGGAAAGTGTAGATGGCTACACCTTC

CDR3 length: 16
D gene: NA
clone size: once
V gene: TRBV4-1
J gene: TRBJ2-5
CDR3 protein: CASSQDYGGRQETQYF
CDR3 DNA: TGCGCCAGCAGCCAAGATTACGGGGGACGACAAGAGACCCAGTACTTC

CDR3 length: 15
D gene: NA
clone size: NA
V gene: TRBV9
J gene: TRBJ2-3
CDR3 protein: CASSVAGRKADTQYF
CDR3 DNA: TGTGCCAGCAGCGTAGCAGGGAGGAAGGCAGATACGCAGTATTTT

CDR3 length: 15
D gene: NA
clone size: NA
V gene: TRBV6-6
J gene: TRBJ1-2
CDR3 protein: CASSYDVGGNYGYTF
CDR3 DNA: TGTGCCAGCAGTTACGATGTAGGGGGTAACTATGGCTACACCTTC

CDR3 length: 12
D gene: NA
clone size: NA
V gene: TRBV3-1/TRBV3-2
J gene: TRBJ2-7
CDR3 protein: CASSQEFQEQYF
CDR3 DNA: TGTGCCAGCAGCCAAGAGTTCCAAGAGCAGTACTTC

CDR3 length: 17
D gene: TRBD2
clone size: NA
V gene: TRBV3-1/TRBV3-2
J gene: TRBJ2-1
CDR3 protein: CASSQDPGGRSYNEQFF
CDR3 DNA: TGTGCCAGCAGCCAAGATCCGGGAGGGAGGAGCTACAATGAGCAGTTCTTC

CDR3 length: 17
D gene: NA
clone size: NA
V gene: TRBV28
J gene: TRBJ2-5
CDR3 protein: CASSSEQFTGIAETQYF
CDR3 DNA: TGTGCCAGCAGTTCTGAACAGTTTACAGGGATTGCGGAGACCCAGTACTTC

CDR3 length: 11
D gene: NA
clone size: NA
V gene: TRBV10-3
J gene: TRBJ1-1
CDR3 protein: CAIKTGTEAFF
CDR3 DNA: TGTGCCATCAAAACAGGGACAGAAGCTTTCTTT